This TCR beta chain comes out of a study of blood T cell repertoires in COVID-19. In the study overall: The origin of the acute and convalescent COVID-19 samples was the United States, Italy and Spain. The analysed material was cDNA or gDNA that came from T cells, B-cell-depleted T cells, or PBMCs.

CDR3 length equals 15 residues. Losses at the gene ends were 4 bases for V and 9 bases for J; bases not matched to a gene: 6. Germline lookup yields CDR1 MNHEY and CDR2 SVGAGI. Source study methods: Estimated nucleated cell counts came from reference gene primer amplification. Measured with immunoSEQ multiplex PCR; TCRdb has only the in-frame clones, and not every one. The DNA was the basis for D and trimming; V, J and clone size are from that table. The table shows about 100,000 clones, with 80% to 95% occurring only once. Sequenced material: peripheral blood. The sequence came from a man aged 45 to 65 with active COVID-19. The V gene is TRBV6-5, the J gene TRBJ2-3, with TRBD2 matching over 14 bases. The CDR3 protein is CASSSRLAGGSTQYF. The CDR3 DNA sequence: TGTGCCAGCAGTTCCAGACTAGCGGGAGGGTCCACGCAGTATTTT.